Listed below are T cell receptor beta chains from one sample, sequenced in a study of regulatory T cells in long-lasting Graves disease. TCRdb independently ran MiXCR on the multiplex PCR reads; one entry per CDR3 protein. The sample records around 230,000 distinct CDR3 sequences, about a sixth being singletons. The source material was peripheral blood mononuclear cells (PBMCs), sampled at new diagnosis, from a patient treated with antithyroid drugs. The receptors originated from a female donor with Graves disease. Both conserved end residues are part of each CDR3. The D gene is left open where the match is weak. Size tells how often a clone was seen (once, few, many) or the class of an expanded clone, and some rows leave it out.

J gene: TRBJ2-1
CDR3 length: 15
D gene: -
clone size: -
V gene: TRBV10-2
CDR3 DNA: TGCGCCAGCAGTGAGTCAGGGGCTTTCGGGAATGAGCAGTTCTTC
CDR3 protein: CASSESGAFGNEQFF

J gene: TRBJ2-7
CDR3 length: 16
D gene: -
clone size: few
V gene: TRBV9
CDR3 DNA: TGTGCCAGCAGCCCTCCTCCGAAACCGGGGACCTACGAGCAGTACTTC
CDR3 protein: CASSPPPKPGTYEQYF

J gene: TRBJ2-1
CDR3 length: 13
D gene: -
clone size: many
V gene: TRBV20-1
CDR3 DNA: TGCAGTGCTAGTCCCGGACGAGACAATGAGCAGTTCTTC
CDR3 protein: CSASPGRDNEQFF

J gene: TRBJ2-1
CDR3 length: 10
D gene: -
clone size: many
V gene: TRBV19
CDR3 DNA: TGTGCCAAAATAAACAATGAGCAGTTCTTC
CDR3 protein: CAKINNEQFF

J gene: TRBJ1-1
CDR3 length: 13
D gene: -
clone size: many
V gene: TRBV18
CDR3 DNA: TGTGCCAGCTCATTGCTGAGGGGCGACGGAGCTTTCTTT
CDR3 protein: CASSLLRGDGAFF

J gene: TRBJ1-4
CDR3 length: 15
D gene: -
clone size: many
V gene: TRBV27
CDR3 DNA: TGTGCCAGCAGTCCGGAAGCAGCAACTAATGAAAAACTGTTTTTT
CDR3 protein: CASSPEAATNEKLFF

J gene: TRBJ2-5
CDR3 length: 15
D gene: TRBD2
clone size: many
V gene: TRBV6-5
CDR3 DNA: TGTGCCAGCCGTTACCGGGGGGAGGGGCTAGAGACCCAGTACTTC
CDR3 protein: CASRYRGEGLETQYF

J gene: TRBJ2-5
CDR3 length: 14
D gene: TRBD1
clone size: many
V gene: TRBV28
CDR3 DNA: TGTGCCAGCAGTTCAGGGACAGGGGGTGAGACCCAGTACTTC
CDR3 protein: CASSSGTGGETQYF

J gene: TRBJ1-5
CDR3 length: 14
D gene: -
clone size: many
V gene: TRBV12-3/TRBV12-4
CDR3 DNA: TGTGCCAGCAGGCCAACAGGGAAAGGGCAGCCCCAGCATTTT
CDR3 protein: CASRPTGKGQPQHF

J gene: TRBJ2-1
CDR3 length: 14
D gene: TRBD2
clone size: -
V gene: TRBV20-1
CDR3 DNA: TGCAGTGCTAGAACAGGACTAGCCTACAATGAGCAGTTCTTC
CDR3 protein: CSARTGLAYNEQFF

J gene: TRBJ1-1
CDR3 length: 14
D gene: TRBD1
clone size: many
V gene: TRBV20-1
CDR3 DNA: TGCAGTGCCGCAGACGGACAGGGTGTCACTGAAGCTTTCTTT
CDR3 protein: CSAADGQGVTEAFF

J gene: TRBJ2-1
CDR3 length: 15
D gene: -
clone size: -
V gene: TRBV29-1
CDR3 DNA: TGCAGCGTGGGCCGGTCGACAGTCTCCTACAATGAGCAGTTCTTC
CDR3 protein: CSVGRSTVSYNEQFF

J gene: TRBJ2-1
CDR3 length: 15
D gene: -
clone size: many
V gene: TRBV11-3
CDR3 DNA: TGTGCCAGCAGCCCTCTTCTAAGCTCCTACAATGAGCAGTTCTTC
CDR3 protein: CASSPLLSSYNEQFF

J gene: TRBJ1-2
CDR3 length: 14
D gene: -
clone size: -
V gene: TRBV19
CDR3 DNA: TGTGCCACCCAATCGACCCGGTGGAACTATGGCTACACCTTC
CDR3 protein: CATQSTRWNYGYTF

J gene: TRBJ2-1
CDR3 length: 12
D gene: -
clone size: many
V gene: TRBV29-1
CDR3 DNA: TGCAGCACCAGTTGGGGTTACAATGAGCAGTTCTTC
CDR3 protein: CSTSWGYNEQFF

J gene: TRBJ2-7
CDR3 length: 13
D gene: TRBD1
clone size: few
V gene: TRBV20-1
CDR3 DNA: TGCAGTGCCTCGGGACAGTCCTCCTACGAGCAGTACTTC
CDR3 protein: CSASGQSSYEQYF

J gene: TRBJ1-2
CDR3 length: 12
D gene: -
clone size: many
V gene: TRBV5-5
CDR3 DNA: TGTGCCAGCAGGGGGGTCAACTATGGCTACACCTTC
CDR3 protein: CASRGVNYGYTF

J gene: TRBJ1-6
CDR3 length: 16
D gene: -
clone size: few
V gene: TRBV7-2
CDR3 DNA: TGTGCCAGCAGCTTAGAACCGTTCTCCTATAATTCACCCCTCCACTTT
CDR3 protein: CASSLEPFSYNSPLHF

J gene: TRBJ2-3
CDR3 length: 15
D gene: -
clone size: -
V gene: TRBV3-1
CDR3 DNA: TGTGCCAGCAGCCAAGAGGGGCTAGCCACAGATACGCAGTATTTT
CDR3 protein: CASSQEGLATDTQYF

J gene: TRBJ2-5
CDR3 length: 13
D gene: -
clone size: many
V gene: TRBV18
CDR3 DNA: TGTGCCAGCTCACCACTCGTCCAAGAGACCCAGTACTTC
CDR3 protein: CASSPLVQETQYF

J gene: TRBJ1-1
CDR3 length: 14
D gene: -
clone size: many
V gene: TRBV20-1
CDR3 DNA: TGCAGTGCTCCGCGAGGACAGATGAACACTGAAGCTTTCTTT
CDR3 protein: CSAPRGQMNTEAFF

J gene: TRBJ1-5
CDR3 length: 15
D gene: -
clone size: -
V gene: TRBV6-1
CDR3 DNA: TGTGCCAGCAGAAAAATAGGGTCGGGCAATCAGCCCCAGCATTTT
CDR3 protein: CASRKIGSGNQPQHF

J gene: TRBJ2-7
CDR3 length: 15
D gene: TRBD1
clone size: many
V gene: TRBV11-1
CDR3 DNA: TGTGCCAGCAGCGGGATGGACAGGGGGGACTACGAGCAGTACTTC
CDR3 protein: CASSGMDRGDYEQYF

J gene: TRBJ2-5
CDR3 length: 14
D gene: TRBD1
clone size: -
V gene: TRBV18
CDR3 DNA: TGTGCCAACTCGAGGGACAGGGTTGCTGATGAGCAGTACTTC
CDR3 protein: CANSRDRVADEQYF

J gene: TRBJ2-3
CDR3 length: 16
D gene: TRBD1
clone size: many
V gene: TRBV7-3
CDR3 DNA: TGTGCCAGCAGCTTAACCCGGGACAGGGGGACAGATACGCAGTATTTT
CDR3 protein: CASSLTRDRGTDTQYF

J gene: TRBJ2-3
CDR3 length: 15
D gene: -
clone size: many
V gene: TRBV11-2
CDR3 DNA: TGTGCCAGCAGCTCCGGGACATCAGGCACAGATACGCAGTATTTT
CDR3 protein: CASSSGTSGTDTQYF

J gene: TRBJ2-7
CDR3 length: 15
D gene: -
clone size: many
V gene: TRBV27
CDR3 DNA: TGTGCCAGCAGCTCCCGAGGCGGGAAGTCCTACGAGCAGTACTTC
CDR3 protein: CASSSRGGKSYEQYF

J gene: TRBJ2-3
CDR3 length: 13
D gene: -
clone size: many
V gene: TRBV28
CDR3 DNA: TGTGCCAGCAGTCCCCCCGGTGGCAATACGCAGTATTTT
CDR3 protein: CASSPPGGNTQYF

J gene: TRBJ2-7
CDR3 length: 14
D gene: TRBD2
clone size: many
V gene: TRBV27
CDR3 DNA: TGTGCCAGCAGTATACTAGCGGCCCCCTACGAGCAGTACTTC
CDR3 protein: CASSILAAPYEQYF